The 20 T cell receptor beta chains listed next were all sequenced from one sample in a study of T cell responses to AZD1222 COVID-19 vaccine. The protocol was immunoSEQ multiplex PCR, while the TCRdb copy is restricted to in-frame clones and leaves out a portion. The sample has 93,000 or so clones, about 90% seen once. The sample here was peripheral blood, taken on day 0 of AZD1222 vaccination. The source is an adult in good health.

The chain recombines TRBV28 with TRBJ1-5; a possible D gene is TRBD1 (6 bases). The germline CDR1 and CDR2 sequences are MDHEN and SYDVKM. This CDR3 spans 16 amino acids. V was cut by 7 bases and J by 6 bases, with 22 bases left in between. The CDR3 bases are TGTGCCAGCACTCTATTCCCCCAGGGGAGGAGTCAGCCCCAGCATTTT. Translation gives CASTLFPQGRSQPQHF.

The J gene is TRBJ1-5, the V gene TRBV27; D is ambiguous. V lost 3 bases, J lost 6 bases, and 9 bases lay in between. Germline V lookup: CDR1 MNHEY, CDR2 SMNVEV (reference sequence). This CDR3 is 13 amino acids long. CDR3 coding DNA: TGTGCCAGCAGTTTGATGGGCCGTCAGCCCCAGCATTTT. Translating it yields CASSLMGRQPQHF.

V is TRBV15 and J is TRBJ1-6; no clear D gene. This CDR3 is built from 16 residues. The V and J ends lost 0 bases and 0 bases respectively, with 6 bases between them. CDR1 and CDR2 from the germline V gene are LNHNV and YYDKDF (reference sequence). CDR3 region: CATSRDRNSYNSPLHF. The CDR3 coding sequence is TGTGCCACCAGCAGAGACAGAAACTCCTATAATTCACCCCTCCACTTT.

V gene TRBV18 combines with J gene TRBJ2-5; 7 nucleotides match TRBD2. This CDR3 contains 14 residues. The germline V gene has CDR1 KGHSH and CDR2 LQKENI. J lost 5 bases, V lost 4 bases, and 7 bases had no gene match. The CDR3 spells CASSLGGTWETQYF. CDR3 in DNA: TGTGCCAGCTCACTCGGGGGGACCTGGGAGACCCAGTACTTC.

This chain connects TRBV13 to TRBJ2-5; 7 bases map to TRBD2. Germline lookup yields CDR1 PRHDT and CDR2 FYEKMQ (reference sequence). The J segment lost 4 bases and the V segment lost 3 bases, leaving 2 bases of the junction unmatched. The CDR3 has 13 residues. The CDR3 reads CASSFGGGETQYF. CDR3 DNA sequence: TGTGCCAGCAGCTTCGGCGGGGGAGAGACCCAGTACTTC. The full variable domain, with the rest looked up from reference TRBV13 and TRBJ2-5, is AAGVIQSPRHLIKEKRETATLKCYPIPRHDTVYWYQQGPGQDPQFLISFYEKMQSDKGSIPDRFSAQQFSDYHSELNMSSLELGDSALYFCASSFGGGETQYFGPGTRLLVL.

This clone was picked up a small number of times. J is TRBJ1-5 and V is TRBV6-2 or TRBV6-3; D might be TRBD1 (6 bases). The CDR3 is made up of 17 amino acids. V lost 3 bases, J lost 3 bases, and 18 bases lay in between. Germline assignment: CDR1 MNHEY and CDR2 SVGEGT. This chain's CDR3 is CASSYIGGGGPNQPQHF. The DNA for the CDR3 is TGTGCCAGCAGTTATATAGGGGGAGGCGGACCCAATCAGCCCCAGCATTTT.

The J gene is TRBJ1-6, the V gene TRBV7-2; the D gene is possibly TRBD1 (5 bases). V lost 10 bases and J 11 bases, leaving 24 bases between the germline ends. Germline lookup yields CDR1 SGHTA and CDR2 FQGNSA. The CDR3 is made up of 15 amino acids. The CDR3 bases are TGTGCCACCGCCCGTGACAGCCGGGAGTGGGCACCCCTCCACTTT. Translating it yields CATARDSREWAPLHF.

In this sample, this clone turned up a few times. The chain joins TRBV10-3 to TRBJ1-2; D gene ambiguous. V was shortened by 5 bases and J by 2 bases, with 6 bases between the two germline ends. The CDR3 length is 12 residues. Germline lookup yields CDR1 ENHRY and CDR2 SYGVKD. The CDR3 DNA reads TGTGCCATCAGTAACCCCAACTATGGCTACACCTTC. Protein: CAISNPNYGYTF.

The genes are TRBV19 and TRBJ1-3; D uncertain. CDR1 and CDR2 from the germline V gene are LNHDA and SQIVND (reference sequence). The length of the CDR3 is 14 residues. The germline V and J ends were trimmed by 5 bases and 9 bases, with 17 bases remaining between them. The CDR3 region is CASSAEPRAGTIYF. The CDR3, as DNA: TGTGCCAGTAGTGCTGAACCGAGAGCTGGCACCATATATTTT.

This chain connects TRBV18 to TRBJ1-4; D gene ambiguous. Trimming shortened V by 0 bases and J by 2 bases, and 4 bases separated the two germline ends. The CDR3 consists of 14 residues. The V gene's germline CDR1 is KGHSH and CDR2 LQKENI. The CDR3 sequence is CASSPPGTNEKLFF. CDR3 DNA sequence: TGTGCCAGCTCACCACCGGGTACTAATGAAAAACTGTTTTTT.

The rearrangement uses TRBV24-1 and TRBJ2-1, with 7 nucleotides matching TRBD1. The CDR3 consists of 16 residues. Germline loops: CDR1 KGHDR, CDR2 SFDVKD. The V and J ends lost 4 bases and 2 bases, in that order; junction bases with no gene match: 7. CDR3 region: CATSETGNSAYNEQFF. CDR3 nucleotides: TGTGCCACCAGTGAGACAGGGAATTCGGCCTACAATGAGCAGTTCTTC.

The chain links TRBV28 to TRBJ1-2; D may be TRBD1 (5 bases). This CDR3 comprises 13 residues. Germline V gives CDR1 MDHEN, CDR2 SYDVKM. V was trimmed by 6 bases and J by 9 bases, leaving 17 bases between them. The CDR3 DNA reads TGTGCCAGCAGACCGGGACCGACGAGGAGCTACACCTTC. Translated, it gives CASRPGPTRSYTF.

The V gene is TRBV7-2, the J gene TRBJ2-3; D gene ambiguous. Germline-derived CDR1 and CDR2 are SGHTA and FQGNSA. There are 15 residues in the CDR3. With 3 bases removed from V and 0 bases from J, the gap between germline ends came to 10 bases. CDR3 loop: CASSLTAYSTDTQYF. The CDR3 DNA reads TGTGCCAGCAGCTTGACGGCTTATAGCACAGATACGCAGTATTTT. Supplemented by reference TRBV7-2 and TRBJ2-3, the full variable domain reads GAGVSQSPSNKVTEKGKDVELRCDPISGHTALYWYRQSLGQGLEFLIYFQGNSAPDKSGLPSDRFSAERTGGSVSTLTIQRTQQEDSAVYLCASSLTAYSTDTQYFGPGTRLTVL.

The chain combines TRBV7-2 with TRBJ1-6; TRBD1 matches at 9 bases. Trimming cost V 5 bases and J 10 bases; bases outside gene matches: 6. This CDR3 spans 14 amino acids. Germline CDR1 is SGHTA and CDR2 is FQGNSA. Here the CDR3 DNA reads TGTGCCAGCAGCCAGACAGGGGGACGGTCACCCCTCCACTTT. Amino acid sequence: CASSQTGGRSPLHF.

CDR3 in amino acids: CASSLAGTVFAEAFF. CDR3 bases: TGTGCCAGCAGCTTAGCCGGGACAGTTTTCGCTGAAGCTTTCTTT. V is TRBV7-9 and J is TRBJ1-1; 7 bases map to TRBD1. The CDR3 has 15 residues. In germline, CDR1 is SEHNR, CDR2 FQNEAQ (reference sequence). V dropped 0 bases and J dropped 6; count of bases not matched to a gene: 7.

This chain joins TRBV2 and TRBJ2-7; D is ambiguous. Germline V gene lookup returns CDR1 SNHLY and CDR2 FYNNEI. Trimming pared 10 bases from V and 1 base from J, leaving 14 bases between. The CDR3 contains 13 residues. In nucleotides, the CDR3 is TGTGCCACCGGTTCATTGGTTTCCTACGAGCAGTACTTC. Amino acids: CATGSLVSYEQYF. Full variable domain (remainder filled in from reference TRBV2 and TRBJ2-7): EPEVTQTPSHQVTQMGQEVILRCVPISNHLYFYWYRQILGQKVEFLVSFYNNEISEKSEIFDDQFSVERPDGSNFTLKIRSTKLEDSAMYFCATGSLVSYEQYFGPGTRLTVT.

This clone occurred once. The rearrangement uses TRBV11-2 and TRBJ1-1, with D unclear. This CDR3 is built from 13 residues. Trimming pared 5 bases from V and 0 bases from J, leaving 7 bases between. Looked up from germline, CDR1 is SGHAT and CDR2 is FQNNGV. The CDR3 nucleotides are TGTGCCAGCAGCCAGACTGTGAACACTGAAGCTTTCTTT. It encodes CASSQTVNTEAFF.

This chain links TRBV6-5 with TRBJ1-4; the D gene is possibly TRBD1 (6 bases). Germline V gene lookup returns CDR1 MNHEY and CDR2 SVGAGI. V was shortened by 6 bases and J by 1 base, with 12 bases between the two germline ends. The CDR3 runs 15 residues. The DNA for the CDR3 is TGTGCCAGCAGACCGAACAGGGTAACTAATGAAAAACTGTTTTTT. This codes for CASRPNRVTNEKLFF.

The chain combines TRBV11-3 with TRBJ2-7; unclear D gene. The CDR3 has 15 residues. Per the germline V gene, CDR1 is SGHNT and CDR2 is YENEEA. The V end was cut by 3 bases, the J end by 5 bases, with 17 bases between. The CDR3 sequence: CASSLGGVMVHEQYF. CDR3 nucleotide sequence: TGTGCCAGCAGCTTGGGCGGTGTAATGGTACACGAGCAGTACTTC.

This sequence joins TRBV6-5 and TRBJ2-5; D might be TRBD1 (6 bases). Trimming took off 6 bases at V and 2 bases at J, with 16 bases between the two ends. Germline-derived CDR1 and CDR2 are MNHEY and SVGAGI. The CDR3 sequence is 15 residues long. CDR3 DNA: TGTGCCAGCAGCTATACTACAGGGATACAAGAGACCCAGTACTTC. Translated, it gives CASSYTTGIQETQYF.